A single sample gave rise to the 26 T cell receptor beta chains below, sequenced in a study of tissue T cells after allogeneic stem cell transplantation. This research-autopsy study prospectively enrolled adult allogeneic hematopoietic cell transplant recipients with steroid-refractory graft-versus-host disease. Profiled with immunoSEQ multiplex PCR; TCRdb holds only in-frame clones, not every one. Here the sample spans thousands of clones, less than 65% being singletons. The sequencing used jejunal tissue, collected at autopsy. Receptor source: a male patient at least 60 years old with steroid-refractory graft-versus-host disease after an allogeneic stem cell transplant. Part of the T cells may come from the graft donor.

The chain is built from TRBV27 and TRBJ2-5; D is ambiguous. The CDR3 is 16 residues long. With 7 bases removed from V and 4 bases from J, the gap between germline ends came to 22 bases. Germline CDR1 reads MNHEY; CDR2 reads SMNVEV (reference sequence). The CDR3 DNA is TGTGCCAGCAAAGGTTGGAGCGCCGGCGGAAGAGAGACCCAGTACTTC. Its protein product is CASKGWSAGGRETQYF.

Within the sample, this clone is large. The chain is built from TRBV5-6 and TRBJ1-2; D ambiguous. V was pared by 0 bases and J by 4 bases, with 10 bases between. Per germline, CDR1 SGHDT and CDR2 YYEEEE. This CDR3 region has 14 residues. Written as DNA, the CDR3 is TGTGCCAGCAGCTTGGGGTCACAGACCTATGGCTACACCTTC. Amino acids: CASSLGSQTYGYTF. Based on the CDR3 plus reference TRBV5-6 and TRBJ1-2, the full variable domain is DAGVTQSPTHLIKTRGQQVTLRCSPKSGHDTVSWYQQALGQGPQFIFQYYEEEERQRGNFPDRFSGHQFPNYSSELNVNALLLGDSALYLCASSLGSQTYGYTFGSGTRLTVV.

As to this clone: One end of the junction fails to match germline, which may point to a read error. The gene calls are TRBV6-1 and TRBJ1-5; the D gene is possibly TRBD1 (5 bases). The germline CDR1 and CDR2 sequences are MNHNS and SASEGT. The CDR3 is 13 amino acids. In DNA form, the CDR3 reads TGTGCCACCAGTGACAGCTACAATCAGCCCCAGCATTTT. Translated: CATSDSYNQPQHF.

The chain joins TRBV25-1 to TRBJ1-2; D is perhaps TRBD1 (5 bases). Germline V CDR1 and CDR2: MGHDK, SYGVNS. The V end lost 6 bases, the J end lost 8 bases, and 19 bases lay between the germline ends. This CDR3 has 14 residues. CDR3 bases: TGTGCCAGCAGGCGACATCCGGGGCGAGTAGGCTACACCTTC. It yields the protein CASRRHPGRVGYTF.

This chain joins TRBV7-9 and TRBJ2-7; possibly TRBD2 for D (6 bases). The germline V and J ends were trimmed by 2 bases and 5 bases, with 16 bases remaining between them. Looked up from germline, CDR1 is SEHNR and CDR2 is FQNEAQ (reference sequence). CDR3 length: 15 amino acids. CDR3 nucleotide sequence: TGTGCCAGCAGCTTAAGATCGGGGGATGGTGACGAGCAGTACTTC. Protein: CASSLRSGDGDEQYF. Full variable domain (outside the CDR3, taken from reference TRBV7-9 and TRBJ2-7): DTGVSQNPRHKITKRGQNVTFRCDPISEHNRLYWYRQTLGQGPEFLTYFQNEAQLEKSRLLSDRFSAERPKGSFSTLEIQRTEQGDSAMYLCASSLRSGDGDEQYFGPGTRLTVT.

The V gene is TRBV4-3, the J gene TRBJ1-5; D gene ambiguous. Germline CDR1 reads LGHNA; CDR2 reads YSLEER. V gave up 0 bases and J gave up 0 bases, with 12 bases separating them. The CDR3 is 17 amino acids. CDR3 sequence: CASSQDSAPGSNQPQHF. The CDR3 coding sequence is TGCGCCAGCAGCCAAGATTCGGCGCCCGGTAGCAATCAGCCCCAGCATTTT.

The J gene is TRBJ1-6, the V gene TRBV6-5; 7 bases are a match to TRBD1. Germline V CDR1 and CDR2: MNHEY, SVGAGI. J gave up 0 bases and V 7 bases, and 3 bases lay outside the gene matches. The length of the CDR3 is 15 residues. In DNA, the CDR3 is TGTGCCAGCAAGGGACAGAGCTCCTATAATTCACCCCTCCACTTT. This codes for CASKGQSSYNSPLHF.

This rearrangement joins TRBV7-9 to TRBJ2-2; no clear D. Germline-derived CDR1 and CDR2 are SEHNR and FQNEAQ (reference sequence). Trimming pared 2 bases from V and 6 bases from J, leaving 13 bases between. The CDR3 consists of 15 residues. Here the CDR3 DNA reads TGTGCCAGCAGCTTAAGTGACCTCCCCCCCGGGGAGCTGTTTTTT. Encoded protein: CASSLSDLPPGELFF.

The chain has TRBV9 and TRBJ1-2; D unresolved. This CDR3 comprises 14 residues. Germline values: CDR1 SGDLS, CDR2 YYNGEE. V dropped 4 bases and J dropped 0 bases, with 10 bases sitting between them. Written as DNA, the CDR3 is TGTGCCAGCAGCCCCTCCCCAACTAACTATGGCTACACCTTC. Translated: CASSPSPTNYGYTF.

J is TRBJ2-7 and V is TRBV7-9; D call uncertain. Per germline, CDR1 SEHNR and CDR2 FQNEAQ (reference sequence). V lost 5 bases to trimming and J lost 5 bases, with 19 bases between them. This CDR3 comprises 15 residues. This CDR3 reads CASSLPRGAMDEQYF. CDR3 DNA: TGTGCCAGCAGCCTCCCCCGCGGAGCGATGGACGAGCAGTACTTC.

The rearrangement links TRBV5-6 to TRBJ1-4; possible D gene TRBD1, 5 bases. The CDR3 is 15 residues long. Germline CDR1 and CDR2: SGHDT and YYEEEE. V was trimmed by 0 bases and J by 3 bases, leaving 9 bases between them. The CDR3 loop reads CASSLVGGANEKLFF. CDR3 nucleotide sequence: TGTGCCAGCAGCTTGGTCGGGGGGGCTAATGAAAAACTGTTTTTT. Full variable domain (outside the CDR3, taken from reference TRBV5-6 and TRBJ1-4): DAGVTQSPTHLIKTRGQQVTLRCSPKSGHDTVSWYQQALGQGPQFIFQYYEEEERQRGNFPDRFSGHQFPNYSSELNVNALLLGDSALYLCASSLVGGANEKLFFGSGTQLSVL.

This chain connects TRBV3-1 (or the pseudogene TRBV3-2) to TRBJ1-6; 9 bases match TRBD1. The germline CDR1 and CDR2 sequences are LGHDT and YNNKEL (reference sequence). Unmatched junction bases numbered 8, after V lost 4 bases and J lost 10 bases. The CDR3 covers 15 residues. Here the CDR3 DNA reads TGTGCCAGCAGCCCGGGACAGGGTAAGGCCTCACCCCTCCACTTT. Translated, it gives CASSPGQGKASPLHF.

This chain uses TRBV10-3 with TRBJ1-5; possible D gene TRBD1, 6 bases. Per the germline V gene, CDR1 is ENHRY and CDR2 is SYGVKD. CDR3 length equals 13 residues. Trimming took 6 bases from V and 3 from J, leaving 9 bases between them. Written as DNA, the CDR3 is TGTGCCATCAGACAGGGAGTCAATCAGCCCCAGCATTTT. This sequence encodes CAIRQGVNQPQHF.

The gene calls are TRBV6-1 and TRBJ2-2, with unresolved D. Germline lookup yields CDR1 MNHNS and CDR2 SASEGT. CDR3 length equals 14 residues. V gave up 0 bases and J gave up 4 bases, with 6 bases separating them. As DNA, the CDR3 is TGTGCCAGCAGTGAAGCCGTCGGCACCGGGGAGCTGTTTTTT. It is translated as CASSEAVGTGELFF.

This sequence joins TRBV27 and TRBJ1-5; TRBD1 matches 8 bases. V shed 8 bases and J 11 bases; nucleotides not matched to a gene: 11. CDR1 is MNHEY, CDR2 SMNVEV, per germline (reference sequence). There are 13 residues in the CDR3. CDR3 in amino acids: CASRQGAAGSQHF. Here the CDR3 DNA reads TGTGCCAGCCGCCAGGGGGCTGCGGGGTCCCAGCATTTT.

This chain connects TRBV18 to TRBJ2-5, with a weak D call TRBD2 (6 bases). CDR3 size: 16 residues. Germline V gene data show CDR1 as KGHSH and CDR2 as LQKENI. V was shortened by 6 bases and J by 2 bases, with 19 bases between the two germline ends. The CDR3 nucleotides read TGTGCCAGCTCTAAGTCCCAGGGCGGGGTACAAGAGACCCAGTACTTC. Its translation is CASSKSQGGVQETQYF. Together with reference TRBV18 and TRBJ2-5, the CDR3 gives the full variable domain: NAGVMQNPRHLVRRRGQEARLRCSPMKGHSHVYWYRQLPEEGLKFMVYLQKENIIDESGMPKERFSAEFPKEGPSILRIQQVVRGDSAAYFCASSKSQGGVQETQYFGPGTRLLVL.

The CDR3 is CASREQGGHYGYTF. CDR3 in DNA: TGTGCCAGCAGGGAACAGGGGGGACACTATGGCTACACCTTC. The gene calls are TRBV2 and TRBJ1-2; TRBD1 aligns across 8 bases. The V and J ends lost 6 bases and 3 bases, in that order; junction bases with no gene match: 6. The CDR3 is made up of 14 amino acids. CDR1 and CDR2 from the germline V gene are SNHLY and FYNNEI.

The chain couples TRBV10-3 to TRBJ1-3; D is ambiguous. V lost 2 bases, J lost 5 bases, and 19 bases lay in between. The CDR3 runs to 17 residues. In germline, CDR1 is ENHRY, CDR2 SYGVKD. The CDR3 region has the DNA TGTGCCATCAGTGAGGAGCTCCGGGCTTCGTCGAGAAACACCATATATTTT. Translated: CAISEELRASSRNTIYF.

The chain is built from TRBV5-6 and TRBJ1-4, with D perhaps matching TRBD1 (5 bases). Trimming removed 0 bases from V and 7 bases from J, with 10 bases in between. The CDR3 length is 14 residues. Germline assignment: CDR1 SGHDT and CDR2 YYEEEE. CDR3 residues: CASSLDGGGEKLFF. As DNA, the CDR3 is TGTGCCAGCAGCTTGGATGGGGGTGGTGAAAAACTGTTTTTT.

This rearrangement joins TRBV6-5 to TRBJ2-7; 8 nucleotides line up with TRBD1. Germline trimming cut 7 bases from V and 5 bases from J; bases unmatched to any gene: 13. In germline, CDR1 is MNHEY, CDR2 SVGAGI. The CDR3 spans 15 residues. CDR3 DNA: TGTGCCAGCACCCCCGTTAGGACAGGGTACCACGAGCAGTACTTC. This codes for CASTPVRTGYHEQYF.

V is TRBV15 and J is TRBJ2-5; D possibly corresponds to TRBD1 (5 bases). Trimming took off 5 bases at V and 3 bases at J, with 10 bases between the two ends. The CDR3 extends over 13 amino acids. The germline gives CDR1 LNHNV, CDR2 YYDKDF (reference sequence). The CDR3 protein is CATSYRPKETQYF. The CDR3 DNA follows: TGTGCCACCAGCTACAGGCCTAAAGAGACCCAGTACTTC.

V usage is TRBV18 and J usage is TRBJ2-3, with D unresolved. Between the trimmed V and J ends, which lost 8 bases and 7 bases, there was a span of 19 bases. This CDR3 contains 14 residues. Per germline, CDR1 KGHSH and CDR2 LQKENI. The DNA of the CDR3 is TGTGCCAGCCGTTTTAGATTGGGTCCGAATACGCAGTATTTT. Translating gives CASRFRLGPNTQYF. Using reference TRBV18 and TRBJ2-3 for the parts outside the CDR3, the full variable domain is NAGVMQNPRHLVRRRGQEARLRCSPMKGHSHVYWYRQLPEEGLKFMVYLQKENIIDESGMPKERFSAEFPKEGPSILRIQQVVRGDSAAYFCASRFRLGPNTQYFGPGTRLTVL.

This sequence joins TRBV6-1 and TRBJ1-6; D call uncertain. Germline V lookup: CDR1 MNHNS, CDR2 SASEGT. The CDR3 runs to 11 residues. The germline V and J ends were trimmed by 2 bases and 11 bases, with 4 bases remaining between them. The CDR3 nucleotides are TGTGCCAGCAGTGAACGGACACCCCTCCACTTT. Translated, it gives CASSERTPLHF.

The V and J genes are TRBV7-3 and TRBJ2-5; D remains unclear. Trimming left V 4 bases short and J 4 bases short, with 10 bases between. CDR1 and CDR2 from the germline V gene are SGHTA and FQGTGA. CDR3 length: 13 residues. DNA of the CDR3: TGTGCCAGCAGCTATGCGTGGGGAGAGACCCAGTACTTC. It translates to CASSYAWGETQYF.

This clone is labeled as large. The rearrangement links TRBV6-6 to TRBJ1-3; D is uncertain. The CDR3 is 12 residues long. Trimming stripped 0 bases from V and 10 bases from J, with 7 bases between. Germline CDR1 and CDR2: MNHNY and SVGAGI (reference sequence). The CDR3 protein is CASSYSKKTIYF. As DNA, the CDR3 is TGTGCCAGCAGTTACTCGAAGAAAACCATATATTTT.

This clone appeared a few times. The chain is built from TRBV4-1 and TRBJ2-2, with D possibly TRBD2 on 6 matching bases. The CDR3 has 13 amino acids. Germline V gene sequence: CDR1 MGHRA, CDR2 YSYEKL. V was trimmed by 4 bases and J by 9 bases, leaving 12 bases between them. The CDR3 is CASSLGEERELFF. The CDR3 DNA is TGCGCCAGCAGCCTGGGGGAGGAAAGGGAGCTGTTTTTT.